This entry features one T cell receptor beta chain sequence. Other DNA sequences in the sample encode the same CDR3. Germline-derived CDR1 and CDR2 are SGHRS and YFSETQ. The CDR3 is made up of 15 amino acids. The J segment lost 1 base and the V segment lost 0 bases, leaving 4 bases of the junction unmatched. The record originates from a study of shared clonotypes between healthy human individuals. Genomic DNA belonging to each subset was distributed in equal measure over several immunoSEQ plates. Measured with immunoSEQ multiplex PCR; TCRdb has only the in-frame clones, and not every one. The sample carries more than 400,000 clones, 90% to 96% recorded once.

The rearrangement links TRBV5-1 to TRBJ2-7, with 7 bases identical to TRBD2. The sequence came from a woman younger than 45 in good health. The sequenced sample consisted of naive CD4+ T cells sorted from blood. Indicated subset: CD45RA+ positively selected. CDR3 sequence: CASSLDGSGSYEQYF. The CDR3 bases are TGCGCCAGCAGCTTGGATGGTAGCGGGTCCTACGAGCAGTACTTC.